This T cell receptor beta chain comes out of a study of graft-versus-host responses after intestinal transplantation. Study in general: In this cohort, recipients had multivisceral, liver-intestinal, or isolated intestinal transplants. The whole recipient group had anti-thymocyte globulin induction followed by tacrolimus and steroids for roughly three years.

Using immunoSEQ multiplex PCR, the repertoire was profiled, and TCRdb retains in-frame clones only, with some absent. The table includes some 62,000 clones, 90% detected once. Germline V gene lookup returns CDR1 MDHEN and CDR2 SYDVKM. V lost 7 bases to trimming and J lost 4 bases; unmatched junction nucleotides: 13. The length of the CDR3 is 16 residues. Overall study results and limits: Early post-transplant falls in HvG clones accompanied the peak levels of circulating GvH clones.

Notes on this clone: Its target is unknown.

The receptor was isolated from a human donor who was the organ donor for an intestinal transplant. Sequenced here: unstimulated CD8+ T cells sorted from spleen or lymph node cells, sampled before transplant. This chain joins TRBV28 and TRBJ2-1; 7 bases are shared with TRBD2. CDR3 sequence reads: CASNIERDWGYNEQFF. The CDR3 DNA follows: TGTGCCAGCAACATTGAGCGGGACTGGGGATACAATGAGCAGTTCTTC.